This T cell receptor beta chain was captured in a study of identical twins. A note on this clonotype: Its antigen is as yet unknown.

MiXCR, run by TCRdb on the 5' RACE reads, gives a single entry per CDR3 protein. The data show about 900,000 distinct CDR3 sequences, roughly 12% seen once. Germline loops: CDR1 DFQATT, CDR2 SNEGSKA (reference sequence). The V and J ends lost 6 bases and 8 bases, in that order; junction bases with no gene match: 10. This CDR3 has 15 amino acids. The study, taken as a whole, reports: A cross-sectional statistical analysis, not follow-up of the same donors, supported the conclusions. In cord blood, abundant beta clonotypes had fewer insertions; memory showed no trend. Possibly, invariant MAIT and iNKT cells partly confounded zero-insertion analyses.

The data also belong to a second study, concerning yellow fever vaccine responses in identical twins.

The sequenced material came from PBMCs. The sequence came from a woman aged 18-29 years in good health. The chain links TRBV20-1 to TRBJ2-2, with TRBD1 matching 12 bases. The CDR3 DNA reads TGCAGTGCAACCGGGACAGGGGGCGTTGGAGGGGAGCTGTTTTTT. It specifies CSATGTGGVGGELFF.